The present entry profiles one TCR beta chain with its context. Data came from immunoSEQ multiplex PCR; TCRdb stores just in-frame clones and leaves some out. The table has around 72,000 clones, over 70% seen once. The data belong to a study of OX40 agonist ivuxolimab in advanced cancers. Germline CDR1 is SGHNT and CDR2 is YENEEA. The CDR3 totals 15 residues. V lost 5 bases, J lost 4 bases, and 7 bases stayed unmatched. The chain recombines TRBV11-3 with TRBJ2-2; 7 nucleotides match TRBD1. This receptor was identified in an adult with an advanced solid tumor such as melanoma, head and neck, liver or kidney cancer. The specimen was CD4+ or CD8+ T cells sorted from blood, collected in a trial of the OX40 agonist ivuxolimab. DNA for the CDR3: TGTGCCAGCAGCGACAGGGATATGGTCACCGGGGAGCTGTTTTTT. Encoded protein: CASSDRDMVTGELFF.